The T cell receptor (beta chain) under discussion was sequenced for a study of human T cells and chemical hapten exposure. Study context: TCR yields differed between samples (mainly from small differences in pooled library volume). Notes on the study in general: Healthy people's immune response may differ from that of the donors, who had alopecia.

The time point here: patch test 1, 2 weeks after DPC sensitization. Treatment indicated: therapeutic diphenylcyclopropenone sensitization with weekly scalp DPC. As for this clonotype: Its cognate antigen is unknown.

TCRdb passed the RACE reads through MiXCR, listing each CDR3 protein once. The profile covers approximately 74,000 distinct CDR3 sequences, with approximately 29% appearing a single time and about 9% taken by the ten largest. The CDR3 is 15 residues long. Germline CDR1 KGHSH, CDR2 LQKENI. With 8 bases removed from V and 0 bases from J, the gap between germline ends came to 14 bases. V gene TRBV18 combines with J gene TRBJ1-5, with D uncertain. Sequenced here: whole blood, sampled in connection with sensitization to the hapten diphenylcyclopropenone (DPC). This TCR came from a man aged 35-49 years with alopecia areata. Some clones in this sample may be carry-over from other donors' samples. CDR3 residues: CASTQTPNSNQPQHF. In DNA form, the CDR3 reads TGTGCCAGCACCCAAACGCCTAATAGCAATCAGCCCCAGCATTTT.